One sample yielded the 30 T cell receptor beta chains listed below, sequenced in a study of human versus mouse CDR3 diversity and MHC coevolution. The assay was immunoSEQ multiplex PCR, and TCRdb's table has in-frame clones only and misses some. The sample holds about 77,000 clones, approximately 90% seen once. The sample was naive CD4+ T cells from blood. Subset described: CD45RO-negative CD62L-positive naive CD4 T cells. These receptors came from a person between 25 and 75 years old in good health.

CDR3 sequence: CSAPDNYEQYF. In DNA, the CDR3 is TGCAGTGCTCCGGACAACTACGAGCAGTACTTC. The genes are TRBV20-1 and TRBJ2-5; D perhaps matches TRBD1 (5 bases). The tail of the sequence fits TRBJ2-7 better, so the J call may be wrong. Germline V CDR1 and CDR2: DFQATT, SNEGSKA (reference sequence). The CDR3 is 11 residues long.

The rearrangement uses TRBV28 and TRBJ2-7, with D unclear. The germline CDR1 and CDR2 sequences are MDHEN and SYDVKM. Between the trimmed V and J ends, which lost 6 bases and 0 bases, there was a span of 6 bases. CDR3 length equals 12 residues. CDR3 DNA sequence: TGTGCCAGCAGCAGACTCTCCTACGAGCAGTACTTC. Its translation: CASSRLSYEQYF.

The chain couples TRBV11-2 to TRBJ2-7; unclear D gene. The CDR3 sequence is 15 residues long. Per germline, CDR1 SGHAT and CDR2 FQNNGV. V was pared by 5 bases and J by 1 base, with 15 bases between. The CDR3 is CASSRQLRSSYEQYF. The CDR3 bases are TGTGCCAGCAGCCGCCAACTTAGGAGTTCCTACGAGCAGTACTTC.

This chain connects TRBV19 to TRBJ2-2; the match to TRBD1 covers 8 bases. The V gene's germline CDR1 is LNHDA and CDR2 SQIVND (reference sequence). The CDR3 contains 17 residues. The V gene end was trimmed by 5 bases and the J gene end by 4 bases; junction bases not matched to a gene: 12. The CDR3 bases are TGTGCCAGTAGTCCCAGATGGGCAGGGGGCTCCACCGGGGAGCTGTTTTTT. Translated: CASSPRWAGGSTGELFF. The full variable domain, with the rest looked up from reference TRBV19 and TRBJ2-2, is DGGITQSPKYLFRKEGQNVTLSCEQNLNHDAMYWYRQDPGQGLRLIYYSQIVNDFQKGDIAEGYSVSREKKESFPLTVTSAQKNPTAFYLCASSPRWAGGSTGELFFGEGSRLTVL.

The chain combines TRBV7-6 with TRBJ2-7; D not certain. CDR1 SGHVS and CDR2 FNYEAQ come from the germline V gene. CDR3 size: 12 residues. The ends were cut back, 1 base at V and 6 bases at J, with 7 bases in the middle. The DNA for the CDR3 is TGTGCCAGCAGCTTAGGATCGGGCGAGCAGTACTTC. This translates into CASSLGSGEQYF.

Note on this clone: One end of the junction fails to match germline, which may point to a read error. The same CDR3 also results from other DNA sequences found in this sample. J is TRBJ1-5 and V is TRBV19; 8 nucleotides match TRBD1. The CDR3 length is 14 residues. The germline V gene has CDR1 LNHDA and CDR2 SQIVND (reference sequence). The CDR3 region has the DNA TGTGCCAGTCAAGCTAACAGGGGGGTTCAGCCCCAACATTTT. It codes for CASQANRGVQPQHF.

The chain couples TRBV30 to TRBJ2-2; possibly TRBD1 for D (6 bases). The V end was cut by 0 bases, the J end by 5 bases, with 16 bases between. The CDR3 runs 16 residues. The germline CDR1 and CDR2 sequences are GTSNPN and SVGIG (reference sequence). CDR3 amino acids: CAWSVLGVGATGELFF. The DNA for the CDR3 is TGTGCCTGGAGTGTACTTGGGGTGGGGGCTACCGGGGAGCTGTTTTTT. Full variable domain (rest looked up from reference TRBV30 and TRBJ2-2): SQTIHQWPATLVQPVGSPLSLECTVEGTSNPNLYWYRQAAGRGLQLLFYSVGIGQISSEVPQNLSASRPQDRQFILSSKKLLLSDSGFYLCAWSVLGVGATGELFFGEGSRLTVL.

This chain connects TRBV9 to TRBJ2-3; TRBD2 matches 10 bases. The V segment lost 0 bases and the J segment 7 bases; nucleotides outside the gene matches: 14. The CDR3 length is 18 residues. Germline V gene lookup returns CDR1 SGDLS and CDR2 YYNGEE. This CDR3 reads CASSVASASGGTINTQYF. Here the CDR3 DNA reads TGTGCCAGCAGCGTAGCTTCTGCTAGCGGGGGAACTATAAATACGCAGTATTTT.

The chain employs TRBV9 and TRBJ2-5; a weak D match, TRBD1 (5 bases). V was clipped by 0 bases and J by 4 bases, with 16 bases between them. Germline CDR1 is SGDLS and CDR2 is YYNGEE. The CDR3 spans 16 residues. The CDR3 sequence: CASSVALQGWTETQYF. The CDR3 DNA reads as TGTGCCAGCAGCGTAGCGTTGCAGGGATGGACAGAGACCCAGTACTTC.

In its sample, this clone was seen once. This chain uses TRBV29-1 with TRBJ2-1; 8 bases are a match to TRBD2. V shed 6 bases, J shed 4 bases, and the junction held 8 bases outside the gene matches. Germline CDR1 SQVTM, CDR2 ANQGSEA. This CDR3 is 14 amino acids long. In DNA, the CDR3 is TGCAGCGTCGGAACTAGCGGTCTATACAATGAGCAGTTCTTC. This translates into CSVGTSGLYNEQFF.

This clone came up a few times. The chain employs TRBV21-1 and TRBJ1-1; the listed D gene, TRBD1, was not tested against the DNA. TRBV21-1 is classified as a pseudogene. The CDR3 totals 14 residues. The CDR3 reads CASSVDRGNTEAFF. Written as DNA, the CDR3 is TGTGCCAGCAGCGTTGACAGGGGGAACACTGAAGCTTTCTTT.

The chain employs TRBV19 and TRBJ2-1; 9 bases align to TRBD1. This CDR3 spans 16 amino acids. V lost 3 bases and J lost 7; bases outside the gene matches: 10. CDR1 is LNHDA and CDR2 is SQIVND in the germline V gene (reference sequence). The DNA for the CDR3 is TGTGCCAGTAGTATGCTACAGGGGGCGGGTCGGAATGAGCAGTTCTTC. It translates to CASSMLQGAGRNEQFF.

The chain combines TRBV5-1 with TRBJ2-2; D gene uncertain. The V and J ends lost 5 bases and 0 bases respectively, with 8 bases between them. The CDR3 is 14 residues long. In germline, CDR1 is SGHRS, CDR2 YFSETQ. Here the CDR3 reads CASRTSPNTGELFF. CDR3 coding DNA: TGCGCCAGCAGGACATCACCGAACACCGGGGAGCTGTTTTTT.

The rearrangement joins TRBV5-8 to TRBJ2-3; D is unclear. There are 13 residues in the CDR3. Germline assignment: CDR1 SGHTS and CDR2 YDEGEE. Deletions cut 2 bases from V and 4 bases from J, with 8 bases between. The CDR3 coding sequence is TGTGCCAGCAGCTTTCGCCCGGCAGATACGCAGTATTTT. Translated, it gives CASSFRPADTQYF.

The rearrangement joins TRBV30 to TRBJ1-4, with D perhaps TRBD1 (6 bases). The germline V gene has CDR1 GTSNPN and CDR2 SVGIG (reference sequence). CDR3 length: 13 amino acids. Between the trimmed V and J ends, which lost 5 bases and 3 bases, there was a span of 10 bases. The CDR3 DNA follows: TGTGCCTGGGAGAGGACAGCTAATGAAAAACTGTTTTTT. Translating it yields CAWERTANEKLFF.

The chain recombines TRBV6-1 with TRBJ1-5, with D possibly TRBD1 on 5 matching bases. The CDR3 has 12 residues. In germline, CDR1 is MNHNS, CDR2 SASEGT. The germline V and J ends were trimmed by 6 bases and 5 bases, with 8 bases remaining between them. The CDR3 nucleotides read TGTGCCAGCAGAACAGGAGATCAGCCCCAGCATTTT. It translates to CASRTGDQPQHF.

The chain recombines TRBV18 with TRBJ2-5; no clear D gene. V was shortened by 4 bases and J by 2 bases, with 8 bases between the two germline ends. Per the germline V gene, CDR1 is KGHSH and CDR2 is LQKENI. There are 13 residues in the CDR3. The CDR3 spells CASSHGGQETQYF. Here the CDR3 DNA reads TGTGCCAGCTCACACGGCGGTCAAGAGACCCAGTACTTC. Full variable domain (rest looked up from reference TRBV18 and TRBJ2-5): NAGVMQNPRHLVRRRGQEARLRCSPMKGHSHVYWYRQLPEEGLKFMVYLQKENIIDESGMPKERFSAEFPKEGPSILRIQQVVRGDSAAYFCASSHGGQETQYFGPGTRLLVL.

The genes are TRBV18 and TRBJ1-2, with 7 bases that match TRBD1. CDR1 is KGHSH, CDR2 LQKENI, per germline. The CDR3 loop spans 15 amino acids. The V segment lost 4 bases and the J segment 8 bases; nucleotides outside the gene matches: 13. The CDR3 DNA is TGTGCCAGCTCACTTGAGACAGGGCTTCTCCGGGGCTACACCTTC. It specifies CASSLETGLLRGYTF.

The V gene is TRBV25-1, the J gene TRBJ1-1; no clear D gene. Germline CDR1 reads MGHDK; CDR2 reads SYGVNS. The CDR3 length is 11 residues. V was clipped by 7 bases and J by 10 bases, with 13 bases between them. CDR3 region: CASTEGGRAFF. DNA for the CDR3: TGTGCCAGCACCGAGGGTGGGAGAGCTTTCTTT.

This clone was found once. V gene TRBV7-9 combines with J gene TRBJ2-3; TRBD1 might be the D (6 bases). Trimming took 1 base from V and 10 from J, leaving 15 bases between them. Germline loops: CDR1 SEHNR, CDR2 FQNEAQ (reference sequence). CDR3 length: 14 amino acids. CDR3 in DNA: TGTGCCAGCAGCTTAGAGGGGGACGAGCCTCCGCAGTATTTT. This sequence encodes CASSLEGDEPPQYF.

This chain joins TRBV6-5 and TRBJ1-5; tentative D call: TRBD1 (6 bases). Germline lookup yields CDR1 MNHEY and CDR2 SVGAGI. This CDR3 has 15 amino acids. The V end was cut by 6 bases, the J end by 0 bases, with 12 bases between. The CDR3 loop is CASSRQAYSNQPQHF. CDR3 DNA: TGTGCCAGCAGCCGACAGGCATATAGCAATCAGCCCCAGCATTTT.

The rearrangement links TRBV20-1 to TRBJ1-1; 8 bases line up with TRBD1. After removal of 5 bases from V and 7 bases from J, the junction contained 3 bases not matched to a gene. The CDR3 runs 11 residues. Germline V lookup: CDR1 DFQATT, CDR2 SNEGSKA (reference sequence). CDR3 nucleotides: TGCAGTGCTCAGGGGGCTGGTGAAGCTTTCTTT. It codes for CSAQGAGEAFF.

The chain is built from TRBV7-3 and TRBJ1-6, with a possible D match to TRBD1 (6 bases). The CDR3 consists of 13 residues. Looked up from germline, CDR1 is SGHTA and CDR2 is FQGTGA. V was shortened by 4 bases and J by 6 bases, with 7 bases between the two germline ends. The CDR3 DNA is TGTGCCAGCAGCTCGGACAGTAATTCACCCCTCCACTTT. This gives the protein CASSSDSNSPLHF.

The chain couples TRBV11-2 to TRBJ2-5; 10 bases align to TRBD1. The CDR3 extends over 16 amino acids. V trimming: 5 bases; J trimming: 4 bases; junction bases outside the gene matches: 10. The germline gives CDR1 SGHAT, CDR2 FQNNGV. CDR3 in amino acids: CASSPLGQGSGETQYF. CDR3 DNA: TGTGCCAGCAGCCCCTTGGGACAGGGGAGTGGAGAGACCCAGTACTTC.

The chain recombines TRBV29-1 with TRBJ2-3; 12 nucleotides agree with TRBD2. Germline V gene lookup returns CDR1 SQVTM and CDR2 ANQGSEA. This CDR3 comprises 15 residues. The V segment lost 6 bases and the J segment 4 bases; nucleotides outside the gene matches: 8. The CDR3 DNA is TGCAGCGTCGTGCGTCCTAGCGGGGGGGCAGATACGCAGTATTTT. Translated: CSVVRPSGGADTQYF.

This clone has a single count. This rearrangement joins TRBV11-2 to TRBJ2-5, with 8 bases lining up with TRBD2. Germline V gives CDR1 SGHAT, CDR2 FQNNGV. Losses at the gene ends were 5 bases for V and 5 bases for J; bases not matched to a gene: 10. The CDR3 spans 15 residues. CDR3 sequence reads: CASSPLAGGVETQYF. In DNA form, the CDR3 reads TGTGCCAGCAGCCCCCTGGCGGGGGGCGTGGAGACCCAGTACTTC.

The chain carries TRBV28 and TRBJ1-1; D unresolved. The germline V gene encodes CDR1 MDHEN and CDR2 SYDVKM. The CDR3 runs 11 residues. Trimming took off 5 bases at V and 6 bases at J, with 7 bases between the two ends. CDR3 sequence: CASSRRAEAFF. CDR3 nucleotide sequence: TGTGCCAGCAGTCGTCGGGCTGAAGCTTTCTTT.

The rearrangement links TRBV18 to TRBJ1-3, with D maybe TRBD1 (5 bases). This CDR3 contains 14 residues. CDR1 KGHSH and CDR2 LQKENI come from the germline V gene. Trimming took 2 bases from V and 8 from J, leaving 13 bases between them. CDR3 bases: TGTGCCAGCTCACCATTGGCAGGGTCGGACACCATATATTTT. The encoded protein is CASSPLAGSDTIYF.

This clone was observed once. This chain uses TRBV28 with TRBJ2-5; possible D gene TRBD1, 5 bases. The germline CDR1 and CDR2 sequences are MDHEN and SYDVKM. V was trimmed by 6 bases and J by 1 base, leaving 6 bases between them. The CDR3 is 12 amino acids. In DNA form, the CDR3 reads TGTGCCAGCAGGGACACCCAAGAGACCCAGTACTTC. Translation: CASRDTQETQYF.

The V gene is TRBV5-6, the J gene TRBJ2-1, with 9 bases aligning to TRBD1. The CDR3 sequence is 18 residues long. The junction had 9 bases not matched to a gene; V was cut back by 1 base and J by 1 base. The germline V gene has CDR1 SGHDT and CDR2 YYEEEE. The CDR3: CASSLKGYRGLSYNEQFF. DNA for the CDR3: TGTGCCAGCAGCTTGAAAGGCTACAGGGGGCTATCCTACAATGAGCAGTTCTTC.